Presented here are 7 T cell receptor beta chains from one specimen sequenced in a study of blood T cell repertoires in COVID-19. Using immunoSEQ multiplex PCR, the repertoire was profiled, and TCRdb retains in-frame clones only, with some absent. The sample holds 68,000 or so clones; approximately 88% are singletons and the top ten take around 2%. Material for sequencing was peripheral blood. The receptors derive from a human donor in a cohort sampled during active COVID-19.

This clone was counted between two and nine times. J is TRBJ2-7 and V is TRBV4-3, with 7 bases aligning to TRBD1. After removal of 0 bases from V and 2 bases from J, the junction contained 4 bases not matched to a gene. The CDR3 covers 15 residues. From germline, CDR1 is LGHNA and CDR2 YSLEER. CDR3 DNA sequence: TGCGCCAGCAGCCAAGATCACAGGGGCACCTACGAGCAGTACTTC. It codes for CASSQDHRGTYEQYF.

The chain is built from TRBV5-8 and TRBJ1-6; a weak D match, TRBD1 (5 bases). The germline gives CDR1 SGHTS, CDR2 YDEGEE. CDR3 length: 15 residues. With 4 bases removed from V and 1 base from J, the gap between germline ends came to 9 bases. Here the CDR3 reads CASSGQGSYNSPLHF. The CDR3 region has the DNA TGTGCCAGCAGCGGTCAGGGTTCCTATAATTCACCCCTCCACTTT.

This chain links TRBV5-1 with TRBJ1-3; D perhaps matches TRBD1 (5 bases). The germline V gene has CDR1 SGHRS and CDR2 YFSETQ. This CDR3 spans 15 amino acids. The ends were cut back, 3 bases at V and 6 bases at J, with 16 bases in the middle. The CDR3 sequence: CASSSDPTAKNTIYF. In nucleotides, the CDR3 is TGCGCCAGCAGCTCCGATCCGACAGCTAAAAACACCATATATTTT. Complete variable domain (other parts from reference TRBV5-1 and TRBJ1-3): KAGVTQTPRYLIKTRGQQVTLSCSPISGHRSVSWYQQTPGQGLQFLFEYFSETQRNKGNFPGRFSGRQFSNSRSEMNVSTLELGDSALYLCASSSDPTAKNTIYFGEGSWLTVV.

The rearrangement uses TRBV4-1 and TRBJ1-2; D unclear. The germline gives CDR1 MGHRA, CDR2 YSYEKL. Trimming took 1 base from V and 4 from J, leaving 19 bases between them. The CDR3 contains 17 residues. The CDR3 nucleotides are TGCGCCAGCAGCCAAGCCGCTTGGCGGCAATCCACCTATGGCTACACCTTC. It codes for CASSQAAWRQSTYGYTF.

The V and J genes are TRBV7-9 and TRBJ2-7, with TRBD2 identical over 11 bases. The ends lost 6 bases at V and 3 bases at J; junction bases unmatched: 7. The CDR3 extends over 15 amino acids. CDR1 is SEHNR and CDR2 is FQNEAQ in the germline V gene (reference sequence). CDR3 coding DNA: TGTGCCAGCAGTCCGGGACTAGCGGCTTACTACGAGCAGTACTTC. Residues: CASSPGLAAYYEQYF.

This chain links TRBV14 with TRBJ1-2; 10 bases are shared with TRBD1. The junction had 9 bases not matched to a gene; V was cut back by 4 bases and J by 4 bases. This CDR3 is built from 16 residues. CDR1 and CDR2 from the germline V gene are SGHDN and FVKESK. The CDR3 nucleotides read TGTGCCAGCAGCCGCCACTTCGGGACAGGGGTCTATGGCTACACCTTC. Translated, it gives CASSRHFGTGVYGYTF.

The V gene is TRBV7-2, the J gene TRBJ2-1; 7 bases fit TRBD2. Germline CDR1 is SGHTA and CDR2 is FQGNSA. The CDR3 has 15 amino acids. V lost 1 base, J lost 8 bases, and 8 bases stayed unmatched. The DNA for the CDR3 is TGTGCCAGCAGCTTAGGCGGGAGTGAAGTAGATGAGCAGTTCTTC. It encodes CASSLGGSEVDEQFF.